These T cell receptor beta chains were read from a single sample in a study of PD-1 blockade in classical Hodgkin lymphoma. This table comes from immunoSEQ multiplex PCR, and its TCRdb copy is limited to in-frame clones, with some not included. Among tens of thousands of clones listed, over 75% were seen once. The sequencing here drew on peripheral blood mononuclear cells (PBMCs), taken before the fourth cycle of nivolumab. The receptors were gathered from a human donor with classical Hodgkin lymphoma. Each CDR3 is given with its conserved first and last residue. The D gene is left open where the match is weak. Size is stated for part of the rows, as once, few or many counts, or as a class when the clone is expanded.

clone_size: .
v_call: TRBV29-1
j_call: TRBJ2-7
d_call: .
cdr3_aa: CSVGDLDF
cdr3_nt: TGCAGCGTTGGGGACTTGGACTTC

clone_size: .
v_call: TRBV19
j_call: TRBJ2-3
d_call: .
cdr3_aa: CASSTRDPAGTQYF
cdr3_nt: TGTGCCAGTAGTACGCGAGACCCCGCCGGGACGCAGTATTTT

clone_size: .
v_call: TRBV7-2
j_call: TRBJ1-2
d_call: .
cdr3_aa: CASSQTHGRGYTF
cdr3_nt: TGTGCCAGCAGCCAAACCCACGGGCGTGGCTACACCTTC

clone_size: .
v_call: TRBV10-2
j_call: TRBJ2-7
d_call: TRBD1
cdr3_aa: CASSEGTGPYEQYF
cdr3_nt: TGCGCCAGCAGTGAGGGGACAGGCCCCTACGAGCAGTACTTC

clone_size: .
v_call: TRBV5-4
j_call: TRBJ1-2
d_call: .
cdr3_aa: CASSMGQGWNYGYTF
cdr3_nt: TGTGCCAGCAGCATGGGGCAGGGGTGGAACTATGGCTACACCTTC

clone_size: .
v_call: TRBV5-6
j_call: TRBJ1-4
d_call: TRBD1
cdr3_aa: CASSLGGQARGEKLFF
cdr3_nt: TGTGCCAGCAGCTTGGGGGGACAGGCCCGGGGTGAAAAACTGTTTTTT

clone_size: once
v_call: TRBV6-6
j_call: TRBJ1-3
d_call: .
cdr3_aa: CASRLTESGNTIYF
cdr3_nt: TGTGCCAGCAGACTGACAGAGTCTGGAAACACCATATATTTT

clone_size: .
v_call: TRBV27
j_call: TRBJ2-7
d_call: TRBD2
cdr3_aa: CASSFDGGSYEQYF
cdr3_nt: TGTGCCAGCAGTTTTGACGGGGGGTCCTACGAGCAGTACTTC

clone_size: .
v_call: TRBV15
j_call: TRBJ2-7
d_call: .
cdr3_aa: CATSRDYRGPYEQYF
cdr3_nt: TGTGCCACCAGCAGAGATTACCGGGGGCCCTACGAGCAGTACTTC

clone_size: .
v_call: TRBV19
j_call: TRBJ1-5
d_call: .
cdr3_aa: CASSAYRFFFNGEPQHF
cdr3_nt: TGTGCCAGTAGTGCCTACAGGTTTTTCTTCAACGGGGAGCCCCAGCATTTT

clone_size: .
v_call: TRBV7-9
j_call: TRBJ1-1
d_call: .
cdr3_aa: CASSPSRVGTEAFF
cdr3_nt: TGTGCCAGCAGCCCTAGCAGGGTGGGAACTGAAGCTTTCTTT

clone_size: .
v_call: TRBV5-4
j_call: TRBJ2-5
d_call: .
cdr3_aa: CASSLQARETQYF
cdr3_nt: TGTGCCAGCAGCCTCCAAGCGAGAGAGACCCAGTACTTC

clone_size: few
v_call: TRBV7-2
j_call: TRBJ2-5
d_call: .
cdr3_aa: CASSPGPPQETQYF
cdr3_nt: TGTGCCAGCAGCCCCGGCCCGCCTCAAGAGACCCAGTACTTC

clone_size: .
v_call: TRBV7-9
j_call: TRBJ2-1
d_call: TRBD2
cdr3_aa: CAVRDDSGRASYNEQFF
cdr3_nt: TGTGCGGTGAGGGACGACAGCGGGAGGGCCTCCTACAATGAGCAGTTCTTC

clone_size: .
v_call: TRBV5-6
j_call: TRBJ2-7
d_call: .
cdr3_aa: CASSLLNEYSYEQYF
cdr3_nt: TGTGCCAGCAGCCTCCTTAATGAGTACTCCTACGAGCAGTACTTC

clone_size: .
v_call: TRBV11-3
j_call: TRBJ1-1
d_call: TRBD1
cdr3_aa: CASSERQGNTEAFF
cdr3_nt: TGTGCCAGCAGCGAACGACAGGGGAACACTGAAGCTTTCTTT

clone_size: .
v_call: TRBV19
j_call: TRBJ2-7
d_call: .
cdr3_aa: CASRFSTGSYEQYF
cdr3_nt: TGTGCCAGTAGATTTTCTACAGGGAGCTACGAGCAGTACTTC

clone_size: .
v_call: TRBV19
j_call: TRBJ2-5
d_call: .
cdr3_aa: CASSMQRETQYF
cdr3_nt: TGTGCCAGTAGTATGCAGCGTGAGACCCAGTACTTC

clone_size: .
v_call: TRBV9
j_call: TRBJ1-3
d_call: .
cdr3_aa: CASSVVPTGLSGNTIYF
cdr3_nt: TGTGCCAGCAGCGTAGTCCCGACAGGCCTCTCTGGAAACACCATATATTTT

clone_size: .
v_call: TRBV18
j_call: TRBJ1-1
d_call: TRBD1
cdr3_aa: CASSPPRQGANTEAFF
cdr3_nt: TGTGCCAGCTCACCACCGAGACAGGGGGCGAACACTGAAGCTTTCTTT

clone_size: .
v_call: TRBV4-1
j_call: TRBJ1-6
d_call: TRBD1
cdr3_aa: CASSQAGQGNSPLHF
cdr3_nt: TGCGCCAGCAGCCAGGCAGGACAGGGGAATTCACCCCTCCACTTT

clone_size: .
v_call: TRBV19
j_call: TRBJ1-4
d_call: .
cdr3_aa: CASRRDTVEKLFF
cdr3_nt: TGTGCCAGCCGACGGGACACTGTTGAAAAACTGTTTTTT

clone_size: .
v_call: TRBV6-5
j_call: TRBJ2-2
d_call: .
cdr3_aa: CASKPPTGELFF
cdr3_nt: TGTGCCAGCAAGCCCCCAACCGGGGAGCTGTTTTTT

clone_size: few
v_call: TRBV7-9
j_call: TRBJ1-1
d_call: TRBD1
cdr3_aa: CASSPWTGYDTEAFF
cdr3_nt: TGTGCCAGCAGCCCATGGACAGGTTACGATACTGAAGCTTTCTTT

clone_size: .
v_call: TRBV27
j_call: TRBJ2-2
d_call: .
cdr3_aa: CASSSPGRDDTGELFF
cdr3_nt: TGTGCCAGCAGTTCCCCTGGGCGAGACGACACCGGGGAGCTGTTTTTT

clone_size: once
v_call: TRBV7-6
j_call: TRBJ2-2
d_call: TRBD2
cdr3_aa: CASSFSGGPAGELFF
cdr3_nt: TGTGCCAGCAGCTTTAGCGGGGGCCCGGCTGGGGAGCTGTTTTTT

clone_size: .
v_call: TRBV6-6
j_call: TRBJ2-7
d_call: .
cdr3_aa: CASSYSVGEQYF
cdr3_nt: TGTGCCAGCAGTTACTCGGTAGGGGAGCAGTACTTC

clone_size: once
v_call: TRBV6-5
j_call: TRBJ1-2
d_call: .
cdr3_aa: CASSYSGQRPGYTF
cdr3_nt: TGTGCCAGCAGTTACTCCGGACAGAGGCCCGGCTACACCTTC

clone_size: .
v_call: TRBV27
j_call: TRBJ2-3
d_call: .
cdr3_aa: CASRTPGPDTQYF
cdr3_nt: TGTGCCAGCAGGACTCCCGGGCCAGATACGCAGTATTTT

clone_size: .
v_call: TRBV4-1
j_call: TRBJ2-7
d_call: .
cdr3_aa: CASSQAAERLEGQYF
cdr3_nt: TGCGCCAGCAGCCAAGCCGCCGAGCGACTGGAAGGGCAGTACTTC